The 9 T cell receptor beta chains listed next were all sequenced from one sample in a study of neoadjuvant nivolumab and ipilimumab in lung cancer. Produced via immunoSEQ multiplex PCR; TCRdb's table is partial and in-frame only. The sample carries fewer than 40,000 clones, approximately 90% recorded once. Sequenced here: peripheral blood, sampled after neoadjuvant nivolumab, alone or with ipilimumab, at or shortly before surgery. All receptors derive from an adult with non-small cell lung cancer.

The chain is built from TRBV14 and TRBJ1-6, with 10 bases fitting TRBD1. The CDR3 sequence is 15 residues long. Germline-derived CDR1 and CDR2 are SGHDN and FVKESK. The V segment lost 2 bases and the J segment 10 bases; nucleotides outside the gene matches: 5. The DNA for the CDR3 is TGTGCCAGCAGCCAATATGGGACAGGGGTATCACCCCTCCACTTT. As protein: CASSQYGTGVSPLHF.

The genes are TRBV9 and TRBJ1-1; 8 nucleotides line up with TRBD1. Losses at the gene ends were 3 bases for V and 3 bases for J; bases not matched to a gene: 7. Germline V gene sequence: CDR1 SGDLS, CDR2 YYNGEE. The CDR3 loop spans 15 amino acids. CDR3 DNA: TGTGCCAGCAGCGCCCAGCAGGGGGCGTACACTGAAGCTTTCTTT. Translating gives CASSAQQGAYTEAFF.

The chain couples TRBV5-4 to TRBJ2-2; no clear D gene. The CDR3 consists of 16 residues. CDR1 SGHNT and CDR2 YYREEE come from the germline V gene (reference sequence). Trimming stripped 0 bases from V and 0 bases from J, with 9 bases between. The CDR3 region has the DNA TGTGCCAGCAGCTTGGGTTTAGGTGCGAACACCGGGGAGCTGTTTTTT. Translated: CASSLGLGANTGELFF.

J is TRBJ2-7 and V is TRBV7-8, with TRBD2 matching 9 bases. The CDR3 covers 15 residues. V lost 3 bases and J lost 5; bases outside the gene matches: 8. Germline loops: CDR1 SGHVS, CDR2 FQNEAQ. The CDR3, as DNA: TGTGCCAGCAGCTTCCTCGGACTAGCGATGAACGAGCAGTACTTC. This encodes CASSFLGLAMNEQYF.

J is TRBJ1-1 and V is TRBV6-6, with a tentative D call TRBD1 (5 bases). Germline CDR1 reads MNHNY; CDR2 reads SVGAGI (reference sequence). Trimming took 6 bases from V and 0 from J, leaving 17 bases between them. The CDR3 is made up of 16 amino acids. As DNA, the CDR3 is TGTGCCAGCAGGAACTCAGGGATGGGGATGAACACTGAAGCTTTCTTT. Translated, it gives CASRNSGMGMNTEAFF.

The chain combines TRBV15 with TRBJ2-7; the D gene could be TRBD1 or TRBD2 (6 bases each). Germline CDR1 reads LNHNV; CDR2 reads YYDKDF (reference sequence). The CDR3 is 16 amino acids. The germline V and J ends were trimmed by 5 bases and 5 bases, with 22 bases remaining between them. The CDR3 region has the DNA TGTGCCACCAGCCCGTCGAGGGGGGCCTTTGGTCACGAGCAGTACTTC. Translating it yields CATSPSRGAFGHEQYF.

The V and J genes are TRBV29-1 and TRBJ2-5, with D possibly matching TRBD1 (6 bases). The CDR3 spans 14 residues. V was cut by 8 bases and J by 3 bases, with 19 bases left in between. The germline V gene has CDR1 SQVTM and CDR2 ANQGSEA. As DNA, the CDR3 is TGCAGCACCGCGAGAGGGGGAAGGGAAGAGACCCAGTACTTC. Its protein is CSTARGGREETQYF.

This clone occurred once. This chain links TRBV28 with TRBJ1-5; unclear D gene. This CDR3 spans 14 amino acids. Trimming took 1 base from V and 4 from J, leaving 8 bases between them. Germline V gene sequence: CDR1 MDHEN, CDR2 SYDVKM. The CDR3 spells CASSLFLKNQPQHF. The CDR3 DNA reads TGTGCCAGCAGTTTATTTCTCAAGAATCAGCCCCAGCATTTT.

The J gene is TRBJ2-2, the V gene TRBV6-6, with D perhaps TRBD1 (5 bases). Germline CDR1 is MNHNY and CDR2 is SVGAGI (reference sequence). This CDR3 has 14 amino acids. V was shortened by 2 bases and J by 4 bases, with 8 bases between the two germline ends. The CDR3: CASSYDRPTGELFF. In DNA form, the CDR3 reads TGTGCCAGCAGTTACGACAGACCCACCGGGGAGCTGTTTTTT.